These 9 T cell receptor beta chains came from one sample sequenced in a study of cytomegalovirus exposure and HLA in healthy donors. The PCR had 60 Vbeta and 13 Jbeta primers. The protocol was immunoSEQ multiplex PCR, while the TCRdb copy is restricted to in-frame clones and leaves out a portion. This sample has 150,000 to 200,000 clones, with 76% found just once. Sample: PBMCs. The receptors were gathered from a woman aged 30 to 39 in good health and CMV-seropositive.

This clone turned up a few times. This rearrangement joins TRBV6-5 to TRBJ2-7; 10 nucleotides match TRBD1. This CDR3 contains 15 residues. Germline V CDR1 and CDR2: MNHEY, SVGAGI. The V and J ends lost 4 bases and 2 bases, in that order; junction bases with no gene match: 5. CDR3 nucleotides: TGTGCCAGCAGTTCCCCGGACAGGGGGACCTACGAGCAGTACTTC. It translates to CASSSPDRGTYEQYF.

CDR3 sequence: CASSFGLQETQYF. CDR3 DNA: TGTGCCAGCAGCTTTGGCCTCCAAGAGACCCAGTACTTC. The genes are TRBV7-2 and TRBJ2-5; D ambiguous. The ends were cut back, 3 bases at V and 1 base at J, with 6 bases in the middle. Germline CDR1 and CDR2: SGHTA and FQGNSA. This CDR3 comprises 13 residues.

The chain links TRBV28 to TRBJ1-2; D ambiguous. The CDR3 extends over 12 amino acids. V was trimmed by 3 bases and J by 8 bases, leaving 10 bases between them. Germline values: CDR1 MDHEN, CDR2 SYDVKM. The CDR3 reads CASSFDRGGYTF. The CDR3, as DNA: TGTGCCAGCAGTTTCGACCGAGGCGGCTACACCTTC.

The genes are TRBV18 and TRBJ2-7; 8 bases line up with TRBD1. The CDR3 spans 16 residues. Trimming removed 5 bases from V and 0 bases from J; junction bases left unmatched: 9. Germline lookup yields CDR1 KGHSH and CDR2 LQKENI. The CDR3 loop reads CASSLLRTGSSYEQYF. In DNA, the CDR3 is TGTGCCAGCTCATTACTGAGGACAGGGTCCTCCTACGAGCAGTACTTC.

The chain has TRBV4-3 and TRBJ2-5; 11 nucleotides line up with TRBD2. The trim removed 4 bases at V and 3 bases at J, leaving 7 bases unmatched. CDR3 size: 16 residues. The germline CDR1 and CDR2 sequences are LGHNA and YSLEER. The CDR3 reads CASSLIAGGVEETQYF. Here the CDR3 DNA reads TGCGCCAGCAGCCTGATAGCGGGGGGGGTCGAAGAGACCCAGTACTTC.

The chain employs TRBV25-1 and TRBJ1-1; unclear D gene. There are 13 residues in the CDR3. Germline loops: CDR1 MGHDK, CDR2 SYGVNS. V gave up 5 bases and J gave up 5 bases, with 12 bases separating them. The DNA of the CDR3 is TGTGCCAGCAGTATTTCAGGTAGTACTGAAGCTTTCTTT. This sequence encodes CASSISGSTEAFF.

This clone was seen only a few times. This rearrangement joins TRBV5-1 to TRBJ2-1; 8 nucleotides line up with TRBD2. CDR3 length: 16 amino acids. In germline, CDR1 is SGHRS, CDR2 YFSETQ. V lost 0 bases, J lost 3 bases, and 5 bases stayed unmatched. Written as DNA, the CDR3 is TGCGCCAGCAGCTTGGGGGGCGGGGGGAGCTACAATGAGCAGTTCTTC. Amino acids: CASSLGGGGSYNEQFF.

This clone was picked up a small number of times. This rearrangement joins TRBV10-3 to TRBJ2-7; TRBD2 matches at 9 bases. The CDR3 is made up of 12 amino acids. Germline assignment: CDR1 ENHRY and CDR2 SYGVKD. The J segment lost 2 bases and the V segment lost 10 bases, leaving 3 bases of the junction unmatched. CDR3 nucleotide sequence: TGTGCCACGACTAGCGGAGCCTACGAGCAGTACTTC. Translated, it gives CATTSGAYEQYF.

The gene calls are TRBV5-1 and TRBJ2-7; the match to TRBD1 covers 8 bases. V shed 1 base and J 2 bases; nucleotides not matched to a gene: 14. There are 18 residues in the CDR3. Germline V lookup: CDR1 SGHRS, CDR2 YFSETQ. CDR3 residues: CASSLQPTGTGRTYEQYF. The CDR3 coding sequence is TGCGCCAGCAGCTTGCAGCCCACCGGGACAGGTCGGACCTACGAGCAGTACTTC.